The entry below describes one T cell receptor (beta chain). The antigen is unknown. The CDR3 contains 14 residues. V gave up 1 base and J gave up 8 bases, with 13 bases separating them. CDR1 is SGHVS, CDR2 FNYEAQ, per germline. This specimen belongs to a study of siplizumab effects on memory and regulatory T cells. The study's findings and limits: Proliferating siplizumab-culture Tregs lacked confirmation of suppressive function.

Each sample had about 100,000 TCR templates assayed. Assay: immunoSEQ multiplex PCR; the TCRdb copy retains only in-frame clones and omits some. The data contain under 150,000 clones, around 94% of them seen just once; the ten biggest clones take up around 1.5%. Sequenced input: non-Treg CD4+ T cells sorted from blood. This chain joins TRBV7-6 and TRBJ2-3; D might be TRBD2 (6 bases). This clonotype originated in a human donor in good health. Here the CDR3 DNA reads TGTGCCAGCAGCTTAGTCCAGATTAGCGGTACGCAGTATTTT. Translating it yields CASSLVQISGTQYF.